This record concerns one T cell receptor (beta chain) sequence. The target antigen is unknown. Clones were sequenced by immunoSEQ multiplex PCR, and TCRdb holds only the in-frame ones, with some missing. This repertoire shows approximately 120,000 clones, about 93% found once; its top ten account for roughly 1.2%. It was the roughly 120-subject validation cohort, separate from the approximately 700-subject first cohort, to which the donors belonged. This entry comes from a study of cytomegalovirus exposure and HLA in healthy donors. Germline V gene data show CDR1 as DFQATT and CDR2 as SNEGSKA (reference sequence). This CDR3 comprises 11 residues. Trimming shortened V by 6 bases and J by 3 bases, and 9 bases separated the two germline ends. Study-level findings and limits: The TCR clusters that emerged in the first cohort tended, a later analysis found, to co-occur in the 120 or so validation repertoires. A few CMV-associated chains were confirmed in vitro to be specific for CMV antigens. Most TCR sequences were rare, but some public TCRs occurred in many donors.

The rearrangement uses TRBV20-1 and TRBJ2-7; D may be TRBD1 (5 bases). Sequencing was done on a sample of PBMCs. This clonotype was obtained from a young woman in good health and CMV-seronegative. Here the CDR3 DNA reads TGCAGTGCCCCTGACAGCTACGAGCAGTACTTC. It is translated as CSAPDSYEQYF.